The 5 T cell receptor beta chains in this list originate from one sample, sequenced in a study of cytomegalovirus exposure and HLA in healthy donors (dated by TCRdb to the late 2010s). The receptor library was made with the immunoSEQ multiplex PCR assay. The multiplex PCR relied on a mix of 60 forward primers for TCR Vbeta segments and 13 reverse primers for TCR Jbeta segments. TCRdb stores this immuneACCESS table with in-frame sequences only. Part of the clones is absent; in the studies checked, under half of the shortfall reflects unresolved V genes, and no reason is known for the rest. This sample gives fewer than 200,000 clones in total; about 80% of them show up just once. Approximately 1.2% of the sample lies in the top ten. The sample comprised PBMCs. Source of these receptors: a man aged 25 to 45 in good health and CMV-seronegative.

This chain links TRBV4-1 with TRBJ2-3; 11 bases are a match to TRBD2. The CDR3 contains 18 residues. In germline, CDR1 is MGHRA, CDR2 YSYEKL. With 0 bases clipped from V and 3 bases from J, the junction kept 8 bases outside the gene matches. CDR3 nucleotide sequence: TGCGCCAGCAGCCAAGATCCTAGCGGGGGGATACATACAGATACGCAGTATTTT. This codes for CASSQDPSGGIHTDTQYF.

In DNA, the CDR3 is TGCGCCAGCAGCCAATACAGCGGGTCCTACAATGAGCAGTTCTTC. Translated, it gives CASSQYSGSYNEQFF. This chain uses TRBV4-1 with TRBJ2-1; weak D call: TRBD2 (6 bases). Germline V gene sequence: CDR1 MGHRA, CDR2 YSYEKL. The CDR3 totals 15 residues. V gave up 2 bases and J gave up 1 base, with 9 bases separating them.

The chain is built from TRBV19 and TRBJ2-1; D may be TRBD2 (6 bases). The V gene lost 1 base and the J gene lost 6 bases, with 19 bases spanning the gap. CDR1 and CDR2 from the germline V gene are LNHDA and SQIVND (reference sequence). The CDR3 has 17 residues. The CDR3 region has the DNA TGTGCCAGTAGTATAGTTCAAGGGACTGGGAGATTCAATGAGCAGTTCTTC. Translated: CASSIVQGTGRFNEQFF. Drawing the rest from reference TRBV19 and TRBJ2-1, the complete variable domain is DGGITQSPKYLFRKEGQNVTLSCEQNLNHDAMYWYRQDPGQGLRLIYYSQIVNDFQKGDIAEGYSVSREKKESFPLTVTSAQKNPTAFYLCASSIVQGTGRFNEQFFGPGTRLTVL.

This clone was counted a single time. Here the CDR3 reads CASSIEGQGARQPQHF. In DNA form, the CDR3 reads TGTGCCAGTAGTATAGAGGGACAGGGGGCTCGGCAGCCCCAGCATTTT. The chain employs TRBV19 and TRBJ1-5; 12 bases match TRBD1. Germline CDR1 and CDR2: LNHDA and SQIVND (reference sequence). V was clipped by 0 bases and J by 7 bases; unmatched bases: 4. This CDR3 contains 16 residues.

For the CDR3, the DNA is TGCGCCAGCAGCCAAGAAGGGACACGGCACGAGCAGTACTTC. Protein sequence: CASSQEGTRHEQYF. The chain employs TRBV4-3 and TRBJ2-7, with D perhaps TRBD1 (6 bases). The CDR3 covers 14 residues. V was trimmed by 0 bases and J by 5 bases, leaving 11 bases between them. Germline assignment: CDR1 LGHNA and CDR2 YSLEER.